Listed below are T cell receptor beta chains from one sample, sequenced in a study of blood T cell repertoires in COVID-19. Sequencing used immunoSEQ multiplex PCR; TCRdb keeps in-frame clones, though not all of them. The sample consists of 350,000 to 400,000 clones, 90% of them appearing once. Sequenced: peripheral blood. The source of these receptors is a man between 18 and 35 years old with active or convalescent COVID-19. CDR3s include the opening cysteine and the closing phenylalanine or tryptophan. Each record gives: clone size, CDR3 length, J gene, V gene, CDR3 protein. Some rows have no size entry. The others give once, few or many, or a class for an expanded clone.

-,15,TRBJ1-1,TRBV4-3,CASSQEVPGNTEAFF
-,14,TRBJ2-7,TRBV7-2,CASSLAHRGDEQYF
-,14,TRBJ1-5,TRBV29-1,CSVGTGVVNQPQHF
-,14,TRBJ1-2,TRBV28,CASSFTGTGFGYTF
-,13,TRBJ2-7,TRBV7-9,CASSLEPLYEQYF
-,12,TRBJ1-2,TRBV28,CASSFSSLGYTF
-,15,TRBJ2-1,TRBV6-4,CASSVAGEGYNEQFF
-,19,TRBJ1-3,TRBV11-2,CASSQDYYQGSTSGNTIYF
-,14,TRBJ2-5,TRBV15,CATSRSGDSETQYF
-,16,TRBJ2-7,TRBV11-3,CASSLGDGTGVSEQYF
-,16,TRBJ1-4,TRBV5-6,CASSFYLGLTVEKLFF
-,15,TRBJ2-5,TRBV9,CASSVGGFSQETQYF
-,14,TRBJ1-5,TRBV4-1,CASSQTGGGQPQHF
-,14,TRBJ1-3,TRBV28,CASSYTGTGNTIYF
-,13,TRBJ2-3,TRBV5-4,CASSPDRGDTQYF
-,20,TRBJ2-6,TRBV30,CAWSRTWDKAPISGANVLTF
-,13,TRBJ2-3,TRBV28,CASRTGGTDTQYF
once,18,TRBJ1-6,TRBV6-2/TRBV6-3,CASSFYNHFRDRGSPLHF
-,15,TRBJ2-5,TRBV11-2,CASSYGTGDQETQYF
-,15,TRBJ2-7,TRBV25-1,CASSRTGTAPYEQYF
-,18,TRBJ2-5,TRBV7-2,CASSLAVGTSGRGETQYF
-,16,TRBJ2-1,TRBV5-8,CASSLPPSGRHNEQFF
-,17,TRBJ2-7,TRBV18,CASSPLAGGLRDDEQYF
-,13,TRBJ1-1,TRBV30,CAWSGDAYQGAFF
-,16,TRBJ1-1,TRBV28,CASRQDRVWSNTEAFF
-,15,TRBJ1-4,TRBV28,CASNNNRDREDKLFF
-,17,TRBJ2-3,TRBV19,CASSRGQAGKRADTQYF
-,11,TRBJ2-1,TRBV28,CASSVTGEQFF
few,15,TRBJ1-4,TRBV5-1,CASSLWGETNEKLFF
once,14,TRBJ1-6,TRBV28,CASSRGWDNSPLHF
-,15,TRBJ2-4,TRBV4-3,CASSPTGWAKNIQYF
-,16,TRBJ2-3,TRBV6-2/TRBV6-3,CASTPRGEGVTDTQYF
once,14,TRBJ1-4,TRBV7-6,CASSPPATNEKLFF
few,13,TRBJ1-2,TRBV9,CASSSSGQGFHTF
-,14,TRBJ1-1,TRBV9,CASSATTGPTGAFF
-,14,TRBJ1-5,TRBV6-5,CASSPDRGDQPQHF
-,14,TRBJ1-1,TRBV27,CASSLGGVRTEAFF
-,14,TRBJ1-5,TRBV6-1,CASSERTGTQPQHF
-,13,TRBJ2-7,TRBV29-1,CSVIRTGNDEQYF
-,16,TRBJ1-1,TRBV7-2,CASSVDSRLLNTEAFF
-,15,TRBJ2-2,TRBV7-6,CASSLYSGGNGELFF
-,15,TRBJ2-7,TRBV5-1,CASSLKGVGSYEQYF
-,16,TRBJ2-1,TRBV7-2,CASSYSTSGTYNEQFF
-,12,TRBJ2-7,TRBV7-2,CASSLGSYEQYF
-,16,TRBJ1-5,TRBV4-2,CASSQVYRDNYQPQHF
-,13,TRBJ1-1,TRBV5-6,CASSFGGPTEAFF
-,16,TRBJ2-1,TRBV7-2,CASSLDPETAYNEQFF
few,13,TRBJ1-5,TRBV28,CASSGQNNQPQHF
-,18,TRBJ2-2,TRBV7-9,CASSSTRTSGRDTGELFF